This TCR beta chain emerged from a study of OX40 agonist ivuxolimab in advanced cancers. For the study at large: A diagnosis of hepatocellular carcinoma, melanoma, renal cell or head and neck cancer was present in dose-escalation patients. Whole-study findings and limits: Individuals who were partial responders at 0.1-3.0 mg/kg had clonal expansion that ranked among the lowest.

This clone was observed a few times. The antigen is not known. Profiling relied on immunoSEQ multiplex PCR, and the TCRdb table lists in-frame clones only, not all of them. The sample holds 20,000 to 30,000 clones, more than 80% seen once. The germline gives CDR1 SGHVS, CDR2 FNYEAQ. There are 14 residues in the CDR3. V dropped 5 bases and J dropped 0 bases, with 11 bases sitting between them. The sequenced sample was CD4+ or CD8+ T cells sorted from blood, obtained in a trial of the OX40 agonist ivuxolimab. The TCR originated in an adult with an advanced solid tumor such as melanoma, head and neck, liver or kidney cancer. The chain recombines TRBV7-6 with TRBJ2-7, with D uncertain. This CDR3 is CASSPSGISYEQYF. CDR3 in DNA: TGTGCCAGCAGCCCTAGTGGGATCTCCTACGAGCAGTACTTC.